The rows below give T cell receptor beta chains drawn from one sample of a study of cytomegalovirus exposure and HLA in healthy donors. Measured with immunoSEQ multiplex PCR; TCRdb has only the in-frame clones, and not every one. The repertoire includes under 95,000 clones, 77% of them detected once, and roughly 2% sits in the top ten. The sample comprised PBMCs. These receptors originate from a boy younger than 18 in good health and CMV-seronegative. Both conserved end residues are part of each CDR3. D genes are given only for firm matches. Where a row states a size, it is once, few, many or the class of an expanded clone; other rows omit it.

D	size	V	J	DNA	CDR3
NA	NA	TRBV7-9	TRBJ1-1	TGTGCCAGCAGCCCCGTCCGGGGCACTGAAGCTTTCTTT	CASSPVRGTEAFF
NA	few	TRBV5-1	TRBJ1-1	TGCGCCAGCAGCCCCCGGGGCACTGAAGCTTTCTTT	CASSPRGTEAFF
TRBD2	NA	TRBV7-8	TRBJ2-5	TGTGCCAGCAGCTTAGTAGTCAGCGGGGAGACGTACCAAGAGACCCAGTACTTC	CASSLVVSGETYQETQYF
NA	few	TRBV5-4	TRBJ2-7	TGTGCCAGCAGCAACCCGGGATCCGACTACGAGCAGTACTTC	CASSNPGSDYEQYF
NA	few	TRBV4-3	TRBJ1-4	TGCGCCAGCAGCCTCCTTAGGGGGATGGGTGAAAAACTGTTTTTT	CASSLLRGMGEKLFF
NA	NA	TRBV4-2	TRBJ1-2	TGTGCCAGCAGCCAAGTTCAAGCGGGGGGGAACTATGGCTACACCTTC	CASSQVQAGGNYGYTF
NA	NA	TRBV6-1	TRBJ1-5	TGTGCCAGCAGTGAACGGGGTAATAGCAATCAGCCCCAGCATTTT	CASSERGNSNQPQHF
TRBD1	NA	TRBV7-9	TRBJ1-1	TGTGCCAGCAGCTTCAGGGGGCTAAACACTGAAGCTTTCTTT	CASSFRGLNTEAFF
NA	few	TRBV7-8	TRBJ1-1	TGTGCCAGCAGCCGTTCTATCTTTGCCATGAACACTGAAGCTTTCTTT	CASSRSIFAMNTEAFF
NA	NA	TRBV29-1	TRBJ2-7	TGCAGCGTTGTGTTCTCAGGGCAGTACGAGCAGTACTTC	CSVVFSGQYEQYF
TRBD1	NA	TRBV5-4	TRBJ2-1	TGTGCCAGCAGCCTCACGGGACAGCTATACAATGAGCAGTTCTTC	CASSLTGQLYNEQFF
TRBD2	NA	TRBV28	TRBJ2-3	TGTGCCAGCAGTTACCAAACCCCCCGACTAGCGGGAGGGAGCACAGATACGCAGTATTTT	CASSYQTPRLAGGSTDTQYF
NA	NA	TRBV29-1	TRBJ1-1	TGCAGCGTTGATTTGGGCCGGGAGGTTGAAGCTTTCTTT	CSVDLGREVEAFF
TRBD1	NA	TRBV15	TRBJ1-2	TGTGCCACCAGCAGAGATCGCCCAGGGGGCTTTGGCTACACCTTC	CATSRDRPGGFGYTF
TRBD1	once	TRBV4-1	TRBJ1-3	TGCGCCAGCAGCCAAGTTGGCAGGGGGTTCTCTGGAAACACCATATATTTT	CASSQVGRGFSGNTIYF
NA	NA	TRBV11-2	TRBJ2-7	TGTGCCAGCAGCTTAGGGTCCAGGGACTACGAGCAGTACTTC	CASSLGSRDYEQYF
TRBD1	once	TRBV28	TRBJ1-2	TGTGCCAGCAGTCCCGGGACAGGGTCCTATGGCTACACCTTC	CASSPGTGSYGYTF
TRBD1	NA	TRBV27	TRBJ1-5	TGTGCCAGCAGCCTTGGACAGGGGGTCAATCAGCCCCAGCATTTT	CASSLGQGVNQPQHF
NA	once	TRBV21-1	TRBJ1-5	TGTGCCAGCCTGGGGGGACAGGGGGATCAGCCCCAGCATTTT	CASLGGQGDQPQHF